This T cell receptor beta chain appears in the sequencing data of a study of post-analysis software for immune sequencing data. In regard to this clonotype: Its specificity is not known. Germline and junction disagree at one end, which may indicate a read error.

The CDR3 is 12 residues long. The V gene's germline CDR1 is SQVTM and CDR2 ANQGSEA. Notes on the study in general: Normalized Chao1 diversity was significantly reduced in patients versus controls. The study found TRBV5-6, TRBV5-1 and TRBV20-1 among four to six TRBV segments more frequent in patients than controls. Clustering by F measure revealed strong co-clustering among samples prepared together in one batch.

Unique molecular identifiers were present in the TCR beta cDNA libraries. MiXCR, applied by TCRdb to the PCR reads, yields one record per CDR3 protein. The sample holds approximately 660,000 distinct CDR3 sequences, 55% to 60% seen once. The J gene is TRBJ1-2, the V gene TRBV29-1, with a possible D match to TRBD1 (5 bases). This clonotype originated in a girl under 10 years old with multiple sclerosis. The specimen was blood. The CDR3 loop reads CGVEPGLGGYTF. The CDR3 DNA reads TGCGGCGTGGAGCCAGGGTTGGGTGGCTACACCTTC.